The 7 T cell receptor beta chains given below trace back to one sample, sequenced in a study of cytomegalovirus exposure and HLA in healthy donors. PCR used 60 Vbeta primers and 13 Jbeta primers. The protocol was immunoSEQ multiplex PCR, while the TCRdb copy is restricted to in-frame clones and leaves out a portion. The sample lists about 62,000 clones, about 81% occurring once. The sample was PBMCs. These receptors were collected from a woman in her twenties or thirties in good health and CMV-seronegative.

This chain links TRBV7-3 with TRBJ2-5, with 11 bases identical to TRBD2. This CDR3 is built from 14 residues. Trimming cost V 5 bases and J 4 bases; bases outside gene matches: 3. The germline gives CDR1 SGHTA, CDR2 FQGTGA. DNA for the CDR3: TGTGCCAGCAGCGTAGCGGGAGGGGGAGAGACCCAGTACTTC. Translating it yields CASSVAGGGETQYF.

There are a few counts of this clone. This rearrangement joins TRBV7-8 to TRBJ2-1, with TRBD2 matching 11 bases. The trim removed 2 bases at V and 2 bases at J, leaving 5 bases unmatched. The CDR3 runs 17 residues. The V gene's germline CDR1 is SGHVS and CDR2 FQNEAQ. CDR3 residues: CASSLPIAGGPYNEQFF. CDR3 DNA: TGTGCCAGCAGCTTACCAATAGCGGGAGGGCCCTACAATGAGCAGTTCTTC.

The CDR3 nucleotides read TGTGCCAGCTCACCAGACAGCCTCAGGGGGAATGAGCAGTTCTTC. It specifies CASSPDSLRGNEQFF. The chain has TRBV18 and TRBJ2-1; 7 bases line up with TRBD1. V gave up 2 bases and J gave up 7 bases; unmatched junction bases: 8. The CDR3 contains 15 residues. The germline V gene encodes CDR1 KGHSH and CDR2 LQKENI.

CDR3 in amino acids: CASDAGGSRYYGYTF. DNA of the CDR3: TGTGCCAGTGATGCTGGGGGGTCACGGTACTATGGCTACACCTTC. The chain has TRBV19 and TRBJ1-2; perhaps TRBD1 as D (5 bases). Germline CDR1 is LNHDA and CDR2 is SQIVND (reference sequence). V was trimmed by 8 bases and J by 3 bases, leaving 19 bases between them. CDR3 size: 15 residues.

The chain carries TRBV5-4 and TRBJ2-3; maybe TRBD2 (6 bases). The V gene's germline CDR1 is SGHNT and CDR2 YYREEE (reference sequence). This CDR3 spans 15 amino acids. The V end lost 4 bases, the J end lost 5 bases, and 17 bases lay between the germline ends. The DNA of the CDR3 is TGTGCCAGCAGCCCGATAACTAGCTCCGGAGATACGCAGTATTTT. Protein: CASSPITSSGDTQYF.

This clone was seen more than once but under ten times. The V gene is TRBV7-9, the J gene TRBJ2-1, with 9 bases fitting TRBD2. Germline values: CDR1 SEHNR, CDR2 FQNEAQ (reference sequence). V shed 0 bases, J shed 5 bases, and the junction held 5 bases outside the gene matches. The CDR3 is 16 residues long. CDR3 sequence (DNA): TGTGCCAGCAGCTTAGCAGGCCTAGCGGGGAACAATGAGCAGTTCTTC. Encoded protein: CASSLAGLAGNNEQFF. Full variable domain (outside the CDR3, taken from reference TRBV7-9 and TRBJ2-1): DTGVSQNPRHKITKRGQNVTFRCDPISEHNRLYWYRQTLGQGPEFLTYFQNEAQLEKSRLLSDRFSAERPKGSFSTLEIQRTEQGDSAMYLCASSLAGLAGNNEQFFGPGTRLTVL.

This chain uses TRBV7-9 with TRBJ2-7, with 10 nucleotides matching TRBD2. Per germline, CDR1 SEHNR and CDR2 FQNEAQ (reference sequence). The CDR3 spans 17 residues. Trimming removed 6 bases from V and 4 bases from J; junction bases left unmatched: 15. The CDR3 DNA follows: TGTGCCAGCAGTCCTCCTGCCCTGGGACTAGCGTGGTACGAGCAGTACTTC. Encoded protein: CASSPPALGLAWYEQYF.